This is a list of T cell receptor beta chains from one sample in a study of blood T cells in healthy people across ages. MiXCR was run by TCRdb on the 5' RACE reads, yielding one entry per CDR3 protein. The sample has some 760,000 distinct CDR3 sequences; more than 20% are singletons. This same sample was also part of a study on T cells of mothers and their children.

Sequencing was done on a sample of blood. The source of these receptors is a boy younger than 18 in good health. CDR3s include the opening cysteine and the closing phenylalanine or tryptophan. The order of the fields is CDR3 DNA, CDR3 protein, J gene, D gene, clone size, V gene. The D gene is left open where the match is weak. The size field is filled for only some rows; it gives once, few, many or a size class.

TGTGCCAGCACCGAACCCGGGACCCTTTATCAGTTCTTC,CASTEPGTLYQFF,TRBJ2-1,NA,NA,TRBV28
TGTGCCATCAGTCGGGACGGATTGAACACTGAAGCTTTCTTT,CAISRDGLNTEAFF,TRBJ1-1,NA,once,TRBV10-3
TGCAGCGTGAGACAGGGCCATGAGCAGTTCTTC,CSVRQGHEQFF,TRBJ2-1,TRBD1,few,TRBV29-1
TGTGCCAGCAGTTACTCCCCAGTTAGAGCGGACATTCAGTACTTC,CASSYSPVRADIQYF,TRBJ2-4,NA,few,TRBV6-5
TGTGCCAGCAGCACAGGACTAGCGGGAGGGGCACATGAGCAGTTCTTC,CASSTGLAGGAHEQFF,TRBJ2-1,TRBD2,few,TRBV7-2
TGTGCCAGCACCCGGGGTCCGACTAGCACAGATACGCAGTATTTT,CASTRGPTSTDTQYF,TRBJ2-3,NA,NA,TRBV28
TGCAGTGCGGAAGGCAGGGGCACCCACGAGCAGTACTTC,CSAEGRGTHEQYF,TRBJ2-7,NA,NA,TRBV20-1
TGTGCCAGCAGTTTCCCCAACCAAGAGACCCAGTACTTC,CASSFPNQETQYF,TRBJ2-5,NA,few,TRBV12-3/TRBV12-4
TGTGCCAGCAGCTTAGCCCACGGGGGGCCCACAGATACGCAGTATTTT,CASSLAHGGPTDTQYF,TRBJ2-3,NA,few,TRBV7-2
TGTGCCAGCAGTACGCAACGGGTTGGTACGCAGTATTTT,CASSTQRVGTQYF,TRBJ2-3,NA,NA,TRBV12-3/TRBV12-4
TGTGCCAGCAGCCAGTGGGGGCAAGAGACCCAGTACTTC,CASSQWGQETQYF,TRBJ2-5,NA,NA,TRBV28
TGTGCCAGCAGCGTTCCCGGGGACCCCTACGAGCAGTACTTC,CASSVPGDPYEQYF,TRBJ2-7,NA,NA,TRBV7-9
TGTGCCAGCAGCTTTAACGGACTAGCGGGAGTAGAGACCCAGTACTTC,CASSFNGLAGVETQYF,TRBJ2-5,TRBD2,few,TRBV6-1
TGTGCCGGCAGCTTCCCTGCGGGCTACGAGCAGTACTTC,CAGSFPAGYEQYF,TRBJ2-7,NA,NA,TRBV7-9
TGTGCCAGCAGTTACGTCGGGGGGCGCGGCACTGAAGCTTTCTTT,CASSYVGGRGTEAFF,TRBJ1-1,NA,NA,TRBV6-6
TGCAGTGCTAGAGATTCCCTGTGGGGGACGAACTTGGAGACCCAGTACTTC,CSARDSLWGTNLETQYF,TRBJ2-5,NA,NA,TRBV20-1
TGTGCCAGTAGTACCGACAGAGGCACTGAAGCTTTCTTT,CASSTDRGTEAFF,TRBJ1-1,NA,NA,TRBV19
TGCAGTGCTAGAGCTGCGGAATCCTACAATGAGCAGTTCTTC,CSARAAESYNEQFF,TRBJ2-1,NA,NA,TRBV20-1
TGCGCCAGCAGCCAACAGGACAGGGGGTACGAGCAGTACTTC,CASSQQDRGYEQYF,TRBJ2-7,TRBD1,few,TRBV4-1
TGCGGTGCTAGCGCCGCAACCCGCACAGATACGCAGTATTTT,CGASAATRTDTQYF,TRBJ2-3,NA,NA,TRBV20-1
TGCAGTGCTAGAGAACTAGCGGGAGGAGGCTACGAGCAGTACTTC,CSARELAGGGYEQYF,TRBJ2-7,TRBD2,few,TRBV20-1
TGTGCCAGCAGACGCAGGACGGCAAGAGGCCCAGAGACCCAGTACTTC,CASRRRTARGPETQYF,TRBJ2-5,NA,NA,TRBV21-1
TGTGCCAGCAGCCAAAGGCGGGTGCAGGGTTACAATGAGCAGTTCTTC,CASSQRRVQGYNEQFF,TRBJ2-1,NA,NA,TRBV7-2
TGTGCCAGCAGTTTATTAGGGGGGCTGGGCAATCAGCCCCAGCATTTT,CASSLLGGLGNQPQHF,TRBJ1-5,NA,NA,TRBV27
TGTGCCAGCAGCCCAGAGCGACAGCCCGGGGAGCTGTTTTTT,CASSPERQPGELFF,TRBJ2-2,NA,NA,TRBV7-2
TGCGCCAGCAGCCAAGGGGTAGCGGGAGGAGACTACAATGAGCAGTTCTTC,CASSQGVAGGDYNEQFF,TRBJ2-1,TRBD2,NA,TRBV4-3
TGTGCCAGCAGTGTCCACAGAGGACTCTACGCCTACGAGCAGTACTTC,CASSVHRGLYAYEQYF,TRBJ2-7,NA,few,TRBV25-1
TGCAGTGCCCGTTTCCGGGACACTCAATCCTACGAGCAGTACTTC,CSARFRDTQSYEQYF,TRBJ2-7,NA,few,TRBV20-1
TGCAGTGCTAGGGTGGGTGGTATAGCCAAAAACATTCAGTACTTC,CSARVGGIAKNIQYF,TRBJ2-4,NA,NA,TRBV20-1
TGTGCCAGCAGTTTAAACGTCAGGGGTAGCGGGGGCTCCTACAATGAGCAGTTCTTC,CASSLNVRGSGGSYNEQFF,TRBJ2-1,TRBD2,NA,TRBV28
TGTGCCAGCAGCTTTCTCCACACGGAGGGTAATGAAAAACTGTTTTTT,CASSFLHTEGNEKLFF,TRBJ1-4,NA,NA,TRBV7-9
TGTGCCAGCAGGGACGGACTAGCCAAAAACATTCAGTACTTC,CASRDGLAKNIQYF,TRBJ2-4,NA,NA,TRBV2
TGCGCCAGCAGTCAGCCAGGGATCACAGATACGCAGTATTTT,CASSQPGITDTQYF,TRBJ2-3,NA,few,TRBV5-1
TGTGCCACCAGCAGGGACTTCGGGGCAACAGATACGCAGTATTTT,CATSRDFGATDTQYF,TRBJ2-3,NA,NA,TRBV15
TGCGCCAGCAGCTTGGGGACAGGGGGCGACGGGCAGTTCTTC,CASSLGTGGDGQFF,TRBJ2-1,TRBD1,few,TRBV5-1
TGTGCCAGCAGCTTATTGGGACTAGCGGGGGATGGAGATACGCAGTATTTT,CASSLLGLAGDGDTQYF,TRBJ2-3,TRBD2,few,TRBV7-3
TGTGCCAGCTCCCGCGGACAGACGGGGACCCAGTACTTC,CASSRGQTGTQYF,TRBJ2-5,NA,NA,TRBV18
TGTGCCAGCAGCTGGGACGGGAGTTGGGAGACCCAGTACTTC,CASSWDGSWETQYF,TRBJ2-5,NA,few,TRBV5-4
TGTGCCAGCAGCTTCAGGGGCGTCACGAGTAATGAGCAGTTCTTC,CASSFRGVTSNEQFF,TRBJ2-1,NA,NA,TRBV5-6
TGTGCCACCAGTGACGCGACTAGCGGGGCCTACAATGAGCAGTTCTTC,CATSDATSGAYNEQFF,TRBJ2-1,TRBD2,NA,TRBV24-1
TGTGCCAGCAGCTTACCGATACAAGGACTAGCGTCAAATGAGCAGTTCTTC,CASSLPIQGLASNEQFF,TRBJ2-1,TRBD2,few,TRBV7-2
TGCAGCGTAGGCGGGACTCCGATCTCCGGCGATGAGCAGTTCTTC,CSVGGTPISGDEQFF,TRBJ2-1,NA,few,TRBV29-1
TGTGCCATCGGAGGGGTCTCCACCGGGGAGCTGTTTTTT,CAIGGVSTGELFF,TRBJ2-2,NA,NA,TRBV10-3
TGCAGCGCCAGATTAATAGGTGATACGCAGTATTTT,CSARLIGDTQYF,TRBJ2-3,NA,NA,TRBV29-1
TGCGCCAGCAGCCAAGAGCAGGGAGTATGGATTCAGTACTTC,CASSQEQGVWIQYF,TRBJ2-4,NA,NA,TRBV4-3
TGTGCCAGCAGCGTATCGGACAGGGTCGTGGGAAACACCATATATTTT,CASSVSDRVVGNTIYF,TRBJ1-3,TRBD1,few,TRBV9